One TCR beta chain is described in this entry. The CDR3 spans 15 residues. Germline trimming cut 4 bases from V and 4 bases from J; bases unmatched to any gene: 2. Germline loops: CDR1 SGHAT, CDR2 FQNNGV. Per the original methods: Amplification from reference gene primers served as the basis for estimated nucleated cell counts. Sequencing was performed with immunoSEQ multiplex PCR; in TCRdb, only in-frame clones are kept and a portion is missing. That table supplies the V and J calls and clone size; D and trimming were determined from the DNA. The sample lists 200,000 to 250,000 clones; less than 85% were seen once. This sample is part of a study of blood T cell repertoires in COVID-19. This study enrolled people aged roughly 18 to 100 from under 25 US geographic areas.

The receptor was derived from a man aged 55 to 70 who had recovered from COVID-19. This chain uses TRBV11-2 with TRBJ2-1; 12 bases match TRBD2. The sample taken for sequencing was PBMCs or T cells enriched from blood (not recorded which). The CDR3 nucleotides are TGTGCCAGCAGCTCACTAGCGGGGGGTTACAATGAGCAGTTCTTC. Protein: CASSSLAGGYNEQFF.